The rows below give T cell receptor beta chains drawn from one sample of a study of T cells in Graves' hyperthyroidism and ophthalmopathy. Via MiXCR, TCRdb re-called the multiplex PCR reads, giving one row per CDR3 protein. The sample lists roughly 500,000 distinct CDR3 sequences, around 13% occurring once. Material for sequencing was blood. The receptors were sampled from a woman in her twenties or thirties with Graves' hyperthyroidism that later progressed to Graves' ophthalmopathy. CDR3s include the opening cysteine and the closing phenylalanine or tryptophan. The D gene is left open where the match is weak. Clone size is given for some rows only: seen once, a few or many times, or a class if the clone is expanded.

clone size	J gene	V gene	D gene	CDR3 DNA	CDR3 protein
many	TRBJ2-5	TRBV19	NA	TGTGCCAGTAGTATTGTGGACGGCGCCGTCGAGACCCAGTACTTC	CASSIVDGAVETQYF
many	TRBJ2-5	TRBV20-1	NA	TGCAGTGCTAGAGATCTTGCAGGGCTCGAGACCCAGTACTTC	CSARDLAGLETQYF
many	TRBJ2-7	TRBV6-1	TRBD2	TGTGCCAGCAGTGAGGGAACTAGCGGGAGCCACGAGCAGTACTTC	CASSEGTSGSHEQYF
many	TRBJ2-1	TRBV6-1	NA	TGTGCCAGGAGCCTCGGACTTGAGAGGAATGAGCAGTTCTTC	CARSLGLERNEQFF
many	TRBJ2-3	TRBV6-1	TRBD2	TGTGCCGGGCTTCTAGCGGCCACAGATACGCAGTATTTT	CAGLLAATDTQYF
many	TRBJ1-6	TRBV27	NA	TGTGCCAGCAGTTCACAAACAGGGCCCTTGAATTCACCCCTCCACTTT	CASSSQTGPLNSPLHF
NA	TRBJ2-7	TRBV6-1	TRBD2	TGTGCCAGCAGTGCTCCGGGACTAGCGGCAAACACCCACGAGCAGTACTTC	CASSAPGLAANTHEQYF
NA	TRBJ2-7	TRBV5-4	TRBD2	TGTGCCAGCAGCTTGGTTCTAGCGGAGACTAATGAGCAGTACTTC	CASSLVLAETNEQYF
few	TRBJ2-7	TRBV28	NA	TGTGCCAGCAGTTTCCCCGGGGAGAGTTTCGAGCAGTACTTC	CASSFPGESFEQYF
few	TRBJ1-5	TRBV20-1	NA	TGCAGTGCGCCGTTGGGGCCCCAGCATTTT	CSAPLGPQHF
NA	TRBJ2-2	TRBV28	TRBD2	TGTGCCAGCAGCCAAGATCTAGCGGACTCCACCGGGGAGCTGTTTTTT	CASSQDLADSTGELFF
many	TRBJ1-2	TRBV20-1	NA	TGCAGTGCTAGTTTCACGGCCTATGGCTACACCTTC	CSASFTAYGYTF
many	TRBJ2-3	TRBV29-1	NA	TGCAGCGTAGACAGGAGCACAGATACGCAGTATTTT	CSVDRSTDTQYF
NA	TRBJ2-7	TRBV12-5	NA	TGTGCTAGTGGTTTGTATCTGAAGAGCTCCTACGAGCAGTACTTC	CASGLYLKSSYEQYF
many	TRBJ1-2	TRBV18	TRBD1	TGTGCCAGCTCACCACCCGACAGGGGGCGAGGCTACACCTTC	CASSPPDRGRGYTF
few	TRBJ1-1	TRBV4-1	TRBD1	TGCGCCAGCAGCCAGAGCTCAGGGGGCTGGACTGAAGCTTTCTTT	CASSQSSGGWTEAFF
many	TRBJ1-2	TRBV28	NA	TGTGCCAGCAGGAGATCGGGGAGCTTTAACTATGGCTACACCTTC	CASRRSGSFNYGYTF
NA	TRBJ2-6	TRBV19	TRBD1	TGTGCCAGTAGTTTGGACAGGGGCTACTCTGGGGCCAACGTCCTGACTTTC	CASSLDRGYSGANVLTF
many	TRBJ2-1	TRBV6-5	TRBD2	TGTGCCAGCAGTTACCTAGCGGGAGGGCCAATCGAGAGCGAGCAGTTCTTC	CASSYLAGGPIESEQFF
few	TRBJ1-5	TRBV5-6	NA	TGTGCCAGCAGCTTGTTAAAGGGACAGCCCCAGCATTTT	CASSLLKGQPQHF
NA	TRBJ2-2	TRBV30	TRBD2	TGTGCCTGGATACGGCTAGCGGGAGCCAACGGGGAGCTGTTTTTT	CAWIRLAGANGELFF
many	TRBJ2-2	TRBV7-6	NA	TGTGCCAGCAGCCACCCGGCCGGGGAGCTGTTTTTT	CASSHPAGELFF
few	TRBJ2-5	TRBV4-2	TRBD2	TGTGCCAGCAGCCCCGGCGGGAGGGCCGAGAAGACCCAGTACTTC	CASSPGGRAEKTQYF
many	TRBJ2-7	TRBV11-3	NA	TGTGCCAGCAGCTTAAGCGACTCTCAGGGATCCGAGCAGTACTTC	CASSLSDSQGSEQYF
many	TRBJ2-7	TRBV11-2	TRBD1	TGTGCCAGCAGCCTTGACAGGGTTCGCGAGCAGTACTTC	CASSLDRVREQYF
NA	TRBJ2-1	TRBV7-9	TRBD2	TGTGCCAGCAGCCCCCCGCTTGGCGGGAGGCCCTACAATGAGCAGTTCTTC	CASSPPLGGRPYNEQFF
NA	TRBJ2-3	TRBV2	TRBD2	TGTGCCAGCAGTTCCGGGACTAGCGGGATCTGGGATACGCAGTATTTT	CASSSGTSGIWDTQYF
many	TRBJ1-1	TRBV28	TRBD1	TGTGCCAGCAACCCCGAGCCAGGGGGTAGTTTAGAAGCTTTCTTT	CASNPEPGGSLEAFF
few	TRBJ2-7	TRBV4-2	TRBD1	TGTGCCAGCAGCCAAGAGGAAGGACAGGGGGCGCGCGAGCAGTACTTC	CASSQEEGQGAREQYF
many	TRBJ2-7	TRBV12-3/TRBV12-4	TRBD2	TGTGCCAGCAGTTTAGACTTTCGACTAGCGGTGCCGGGTATCTACGAGCAGTACTTC	CASSLDFRLAVPGIYEQYF
many	TRBJ2-2	TRBV28	NA	TGTGCCAGCAGTCCCTGGGCCCTTAACACCGGGGAGCTGTTTTTT	CASSPWALNTGELFF
many	TRBJ2-7	TRBV5-1	NA	TGCGCCAGCAGCTCCGGGACAACGGGGGAGCAGTACTTC	CASSSGTTGEQYF
many	TRBJ1-1	TRBV20-1	NA	TGCAGTGCTGCCCAAATCACGAGGGGAGCTTTCTTT	CSAAQITRGAFF
many	TRBJ2-2	TRBV14	TRBD1	TGTGCCAGCAGCCAAGATTGGAACAGGGGGAGCGTCACCGGGGAGCTGTTTTTT	CASSQDWNRGSVTGELFF
NA	TRBJ2-7	TRBV7-8	NA	TGTGCCAGCAGCTTAGGTGTACTAACCTACGAGCAGTACTTC	CASSLGVLTYEQYF
NA	TRBJ2-4	TRBV19	NA	TGTGCCAGCTCAGACGGAGGGAGGAACATTCAGTACTTC	CASSDGGRNIQYF
many	TRBJ2-7	TRBV6-1	NA	TGTGCCAGCACGAACCCCCCCCTCGAGCAGTACTTC	CASTNPPLEQYF